A selection of T cell receptor beta chains follows, all from one sample in a study of CD8+ T cells in alopecia areata. Clones were sequenced by immunoSEQ multiplex PCR, and TCRdb holds only the in-frame ones, with some missing. The table includes some 180,000 clones, about 47% detected once. The sequencing here drew on CD8+ T cells sorted from blood, taken around week 54, from a patient treated with tofacitinib. The source is a human donor with alopecia areata. The CDR3 runs from the conserved cysteine through the conserved F or W. The size of a clone is reported for some rows only, either as once, few or many, or as a class for expanded clones.

clone_size,j_call,v_call,cdr3_aa
few,TRBJ1-5,TRBV18,CASSPVQGYNQPQHF
NA,TRBJ2-3,TRBV29-1,CSVKGTGGYSSTDTQYF
NA,TRBJ1-2,TRBV5-6,CASSLGGDYGYTF
few,TRBJ2-1,TRBV15,CATSSTDDNEQFF
NA,TRBJ1-1,TRBV5-1,CASSRGDTEAFF
NA,TRBJ1-1,TRBV27,CASSLTGLDTEAFF
NA,TRBJ2-5,TRBV27,CASSPGEAETQYF
few,TRBJ1-5,TRBV15,CATSDPTGIGNQPQHF
NA,TRBJ2-2,TRBV4-2,CASSQGTSGGAGELFF
NA,TRBJ1-1,TRBV6-6,CASSYEPRGPPEAFF
NA,TRBJ1-3,TRBV4-1,CASSQDGEGVGNTIYF
few,TRBJ1-6,TRBV27,CASTESRDKELLHF
NA,TRBJ2-2,TRBV4-1,CASSGGGELFF
NA,TRBJ1-5,TRBV4-2,CASSQELGTGNQPQHF
NA,TRBJ1-2,TRBV10-3,CAISEPDRVNGYTF
NA,TRBJ1-2,TRBV30,CAWSPVQARGYTF
once,TRBJ2-7,TRBV7-9,CASSDMGDEQYF
few,TRBJ1-5,TRBV19,CASSIVQGGQPQHF
many,TRBJ2-7,TRBV9,CASSVGGDEQYF
NA,TRBJ1-2,TRBV4-2,CASSQPEKGDELYGYTF
few,TRBJ2-7,TRBV2,CASSETGISYEQYF
NA,TRBJ1-1,TRBV30,CAWSLGNTEAFF
NA,TRBJ1-5,TRBV4-1,CASSQPGWGDQPQHF
few,TRBJ2-5,TRBV5-1,CASSLVLAGATQETQYF
few,TRBJ2-7,TRBV14,CASSQEQGLTYEQYF
NA,TRBJ2-7,TRBV25-1,CASSEAGGPYEQYF
NA,TRBJ2-2,TRBV5-4,CASASKGRNTGELFF
NA,TRBJ2-5,TRBV2,CASIPTLRETQYF
NA,TRBJ2-1,TRBV27,CAAGGYNEQFF
NA,TRBJ2-7,TRBV30,CAWSPNRKGYEQYF
NA,TRBJ2-2,TRBV7-9,CASSSPSGEGGELFF
few,TRBJ1-2,TRBV7-9,CASSQRTAANYGYTF
NA,TRBJ1-2,TRBV4-3,CASSQDRGTGDGYTF
NA,TRBJ2-1,TRBV11-2,CASSLRGQGSEQFF
few,TRBJ2-3,TRBV29-1,CSVDREGDTQYF
NA,TRBJ2-2,TRBV7-9,CASFSWTGELFF
NA,TRBJ2-1,TRBV29-1,CSTPGTSGVNEQFF
NA,TRBJ2-6,TRBV27,CASSFQGISGANVLTF
NA,TRBJ2-6,TRBV5-6,CASSPGTGSGANVLTF
NA,TRBJ1-2,TRBV5-1,CASSYGAPIYGYTF
once,TRBJ1-2,TRBV7-9,CASSLERQSYGYTF
NA,TRBJ1-2,TRBV7-9,CASSSLGWDTFSTF
NA,TRBJ1-2,TRBV13,CASSLVGTGSYGYTF
NA,TRBJ1-5,TRBV6-6,CASRLGSSQPQHF
NA,TRBJ2-7,TRBV13,CASSTRTSGGDEQYF
NA,TRBJ2-5,TRBV7-9,CASSVGSRGGETQYF
NA,TRBJ1-5,TRBV30,CAWSVQGEQPQHF
few,TRBJ2-7,TRBV27,CASALVGTYEQYF